This TCR beta chain was observed in a study of cytomegalovirus exposure and HLA in healthy donors (TCRdb year 2017). With respect to the entire study: An earlier analysis of 587 of the donors reported over 250 Gb of sequence data and around 110 million unique TCR beta sequences obtained from about 179 million T cells. An early release that covered several hundred HLA-typed donors contained approximately 290 gigabases of sequencing data and about 93 million unique TCR sequences. Of the roughly 400 genotyped donors, about 80% fell in the genetic ancestry cluster associated with self-reported Caucasian donors. The study aimed to test whether signatures of past pathogen exposure could be identified by cataloging public T cell receptors. The T cell repertoires of 666 subjects were profiled by immunosequencing and related to cytomegalovirus serostatus. Along with the roughly 610-subject first cohort, a separate validation cohort of over a hundred different subjects was used. To predict cytomegalovirus infection status, the study combined high-throughput TCR immunosequencing, statistical association of individual TCRs with disease status, and machine learning. In a later analysis, previously published TCR beta repertoires from some 640 donors were re-analyzed and high-resolution HLA genotyping was added so that TCR occurrence patterns could be studied. The later analysis used no new phenotypic data to find candidate immune exposures, relying instead on TCR beta sequences and their occurrence across donors. An earlier analysis of several hundred of the donors applied high-throughput TCR beta sequencing to assess whether each TCR beta V gene segment acted as functional or pseudogenic. Alongside the repertoire data, information on donor age, sex, ethnicity and CMV serostatus was compiled. Genome-wide SNP genotypes for about three fifths of the roughly 670 donors were used in a later genetic analysis, which treated that subset as a discovery cohort. Every repertoire in the discovery cohort had been generated on one and the same sequencing platform. Class I and class II HLA loci were covered by the typing at four-digit resolution. Typing coverage varied by locus: about 620-630 donors for A, B, C, DRB1 and DQB1; under 550 for DQA1; more than 600 for DPA1; approximately 470 for DPB1. About five DR-DQ haplotypes were treated as single units for association and clustering because of strong linkage in the cohort. Across roughly 420 genotyped donors of the cohort, an average of roughly 250,000 unique TCR beta nucleotide sequences per donor were sequenced, and about a sixth of those sequences were non-productive.

Libraries were made using the immunoSEQ multiplex PCR assay. A mixture of 60 forward primers for TCR Vbeta segments and 13 reverse primers for TCR Jbeta segments was used in the multiplex PCR. Amplification of the CDR3 region of rearranged TCR beta genes was performed with a multiplex PCR assay on genomic DNA. On the Illumina HiSeq System, the amplified TCR beta libraries were sequenced as 87-base-pair reads. Regarding the original processing steps: A later analysis tallied around 82 million unique TCR beta chains across the 610 or so repertoires, and 10 million to 11 million of those chains were shared by two or more donors. A nearest-neighbor algorithm error-corrected the raw reads and collapsed the reads into unique sequences, merging closely related sequences to remove PCR and sequencing errors. CDR3 sequences were aligned to IMGT reference sequences to assign V, D and J gene segments. For a sequence to be retained, at least a six-nucleotide match to both a V gene segment and a J gene segment was required. Rearrangements were called productive when the CDR3 lacked stop codons and stayed in frame with V and J; all others were non-productive. CDR3 was defined according to IMGT convention as the region running from the second conserved V-encoded cysteine to the conserved J-encoded phenylalanine. In an earlier analysis of roughly 580 of the donors, sequences lacking an unambiguous match to a single V gene segment were excluded. In an earlier analysis of more than 500 of the donors, a V segment was called functional when productive rearrangements were above 56.7%, and segregating when the standard deviation between donors exceeded 5%. To diagnose cytomegalovirus status from the catalog of TCR beta chain sequences, a statistical classification framework was built. A later analysis assigned V and J genes by comparing TCR nucleotide sequences with IMGT/GENE-DB human TR gene sequences. The TCRdist pipeline was used in a later analysis to assign CDR3 sequences and most-parsimonious VDJ recombination scenarios. In a later analysis, each TCR beta chain was defined by its CDR3 amino acid sequence together with its V-gene family, and reads without a unique V-gene family were excluded. To address suspected cross-contamination and a sequencing artifact, a later analysis removed a few hundred highly shared, low-generation-probability nucleotide sequences. In a later analysis, a clonal expansion index was calculated for each public chain from normalized within-repertoire ranks of inferred template counts. Generation probabilities in a later analysis came from a VDJ recombination model fitted to out-of-frame rearrangements, and those results were checked against IGoR. Hypergeometric tests were used in a later analysis to score TCR-TCR, TCR-HLA and TCR-CMV co-occurrence, with a repertoire-size bias correction applied to the TCR pairs. To estimate false discovery rates, a later analysis permuted the HLA or CMV assignments 20 times. In a later analysis, co-occurring TCRs were grouped using DBSCAN, and TCRdist sequence similarity was added for clustering within HLA-allele-positive subsets. Repertoires with fewer than 30,000 or more than 120,000 public chains, plus five repertoires with anomalous nucleotide sharing, were excluded from co-occurrence clustering. Here the immuneACCESS table is served through TCRdb, limited to in-frame sequences with V and J called. Missing clones are a known gap in these copies; in checked studies unresolved V genes cover under half, and the rest lacks a known reason. V, J and clone size are taken as reported in that table, and D and trimming were inferred from the DNA itself. Here the sample has around 93,000 clones; around four fifths occur a single time. Jointly, the top ten make up about 3.7% of the sample.

Sequences MDHEN (CDR1) and SYDVKM (CDR2) are obtained from the germline V gene. Trimming at the junction amounts to 2 bases on V and 5 bases on J, and the germline ends lie 12 bases apart. The CDR3 contains 14 residues, cysteine and phenylalanine counted. Just the 42-base CDR3 DNA is kept, in frame starting at base 1. What the study reported, not specific to this receptor: Immune exposure information for the cohort was limited to CMV serostatus. Because counts were too low, about 18 rarely observed V segments, including chromosome 9 orphons, were left out of the earlier analysis of 587 of the donors. Most TCR sequences were seen in very few donors, while some public TCRs were found in many individuals. A few of the identified cytomegalovirus-associated TCR beta chains were confirmed in vitro to be specific for cytomegalovirus antigens. Compared with the roughly 720-donor mean, donors in an Asian-associated ancestry cluster had fewer N-insertions in productive TCRs, according to a later genetic analysis. Some IMGT-functional V segments, including TRBV6-2 and TRBV6-3, could not be told apart with the 87-base-pair reads, so those segments were excluded. Broadly in line with IMGT annotations, most TCR beta V segments showed up in productive rearrangements about 87% or about 30% of the time in an earlier analysis of several hundred of the donors. Correlated functional status among segregating V segments might be attributable to linkage disequilibrium, but an unknown experimental factor could not be ruled out. According to a later analysis, most CMV-associated TCR beta chains appeared to be HLA-restricted, and the HLA associations seemed to be driven largely by CMV exposure. The authors suggested that the approach could potentially be extended to other disease states and immunological phenotypes. Strong co-occurrence of HLA alleles, especially DR and DQ, made assigning TCR associations to individual alleles difficult. Roughly uniform sequencing depth across donors was assumed in presence/absence analyses, although this assumption may not hold. V-gene and J-gene trimming of TCR beta chains was associated with a missense DCLRE1C variant in a later genetic analysis, and the association was replicated in an independent cohort. In this cohort, only TCR beta chains were sequenced, and detectable features were limited by the absence of alpha or paired-chain data. The sequencing pipeline was judged likely to have produced a cluster of highly shared sequence variants as a technical artifact. Because HLA typing was missing for some donors at each locus, association tests included only the typed subset. The study listed 150 to 200 TCR beta chains as associated with cytomegalovirus. At a false discovery rate of 0.05, a later analysis linked under 20,000 TCR beta sequences to specific HLA alleles. A later analysis found that TCR association rates varied across HLA loci, with DRB1 alleles showing the most associated TCRs and HLA-C alleles the fewest. A later analysis found that HLA-associated TCR beta chains were more clonally expanded and had lower generation probabilities than equally common non-associated chains. Cytomegalovirus status was reported to be diagnosed by the classifier with high specificity and sensitivity in both the original and validation cohorts. According to a later analysis, parvovirus B19, influenza, CMV and Epstein-Barr virus appeared linked to several top co-occurrence clusters. A further reported finding was that TCR beta sequences accurately predicted the HLA-A and HLA-B alleles for most subjects in the first cohort.

Notes on this clone: The antigen it binds to is not known. Per-base qualities were not stored, and no clone one base away is much larger.

The cohort comprised under 700 healthy bone marrow donors. All cohort members were sampled while nominally healthy, although unrecorded immune exposures were likely present. The donor was CMV seropositive and was included in the group of some 290 seropositive cohort members. A peripheral blood sample was provided by each donor, and peripheral blood mononuclear cells were used for TCR beta sequencing. The Qiagen DNeasy Blood Extraction Kit was used to extract genomic DNA from the blood cell samples. The specimen was PBMCs. The sequence was obtained from a young man in good health and CMV-seropositive. The receptor chain draws on TRBV28 and TRBJ1-1; 6 matching bases give a weak D call of TRBD1. The CDR3 region reads CASSLRTRGTEAFF. Read as DNA, the sequence is TGTGCCAGCAGTTTAAGGACCAGGGGAACTGAAGCTTTCTTT.